These 7 T cell receptor beta chains came from one sample sequenced in a study of regulatory T cells in long-lasting Graves disease. As to time point: persistent/refractory GD, antithyroid drugs over 5 years with positive TRAb. The TCR library was made from RNA extracted from PBMCs. CDR3 regions were amplified by Arm-PCR using iRepertoire HTBI primers to build TCR beta libraries. TCRdb called the multiplex PCR reads again in MiXCR, with one record for every CDR3 protein. The sample records roughly 500,000 distinct CDR3 sequences, around 21% being singletons. The sample was peripheral blood mononuclear cells (PBMCs), taken when the disease was refractory, from a patient treated with antithyroid drugs. The receptor source for this set is a female donor with Graves disease.

This clonotype was seen a handful of times. V gene TRBV7-9 combines with J gene TRBJ1-2; a weak D match, TRBD1 (5 bases). V lost 0 bases and J lost 8, with 13 bases in between. Germline V lookup: CDR1 SEHNR, CDR2 FQNEAQ (reference sequence). This CDR3 region has 14 residues. CDR3 nucleotides: TGTGCCAGCAGCTTAGCGGGCAGGGATGGAGGCTACACCTTC. This translates into CASSLAGRDGGYTF.

This clonotype was seen a few times. This chain connects TRBV11-2 to TRBJ2-2; 8 bases match TRBD2. J gave up 3 bases and V 3 bases, and 3 bases lay outside the gene matches. The germline V gene encodes CDR1 SGHAT and CDR2 FQNNGV. CDR3 length: 15 residues. The DNA for the CDR3 is TGTGCCAGCAGCTTTTTTAGCGGGGACACCGGGGAGCTGTTTTTT. Its protein product is CASSFFSGDTGELFF.

This clonotype was detected a few times. This rearrangement joins TRBV28 to TRBJ1-4, with a possible D match to TRBD1 (5 bases). CDR1 is MDHEN, CDR2 SYDVKM, per germline. CDR3 length: 16 amino acids. V shed 2 bases and J shed 3 bases, with 13 bases lying between them. CDR3 loop: CASSLMGDRSNEKLFF. In nucleotides, the CDR3 is TGTGCCAGCAGTTTAATGGGTGACAGATCTAATGAAAAACTGTTTTTT.

This clonotype has a count of ten or more. The V and J genes are TRBV6-1 and TRBJ2-7, with a possible D match to TRBD1 (8 bases). Germline V gives CDR1 MNHNS, CDR2 SASEGT. Between the trimmed V and J ends, which lost 1 base and 5 bases, there was a span of 24 bases. The CDR3 totals 18 residues. CDR3 residues: CASSEGFGLTGGVDEQYF. The CDR3 coding sequence is TGTGCCAGCAGTGAAGGTTTCGGATTAACAGGGGGGGTCGACGAGCAGTACTTC.

In its sample, this clonotype was seen many times. This sequence joins TRBV15 and TRBJ1-2; weak D call: TRBD1 (5 bases). Trimming left V 3 bases short and J 2 bases short, with 16 bases between. The CDR3 is made up of 16 amino acids. Germline assignment: CDR1 LNHNV and CDR2 YYDKDF (reference sequence). The CDR3: CATSRAMGAGNYGYTF. DNA of the CDR3: TGTGCCACCAGCAGGGCCATGGGAGCAGGGAACTATGGCTACACCTTC.

This clonotype was observed at least ten times. CDR3 bases: TGTGCCAGCAGTTCTGGACATTCCTACGAGCAGTACTTC. This encodes CASSSGHSYEQYF. This chain uses TRBV6-5 with TRBJ2-7, with D possibly TRBD1 on 5 matching bases. The CDR3 runs to 13 residues. From germline, CDR1 is MNHEY and CDR2 SVGAGI. V lost 4 bases, J lost 1 base, and 8 bases lay in between.

Only a few counts were recorded for this clonotype. V usage is TRBV7-9 and J usage is TRBJ2-7, with D perhaps TRBD2 (5 bases). This CDR3 is 17 amino acids long. Germline assignment: CDR1 SEHNR and CDR2 FQNEAQ (reference sequence). V shed 5 bases and J shed 4 bases, with 24 bases lying between them. As DNA, the CDR3 is TGTGCCAGCAGCACCCGAGAAGTCGGGCGGACTTTTTACGAGCAGTACTTC. This translates into CASSTREVGRTFYEQYF.